These 21 T cell receptor beta chains originate from one sample sequenced in a study of control samples from healthy donors and cancer patients (dated by TCRdb to between 2020 and 2021). Library prep was done by the immunoSEQ multiplex PCR assay. TCRdb stores this immuneACCESS table with in-frame sequences only. Part of the clones is absent; in the studies checked, under half of the shortfall reflects unresolved V genes, and no reason is known for the rest. For this sample the table gives roughly 20,000 clones, of which 84% were detected only once. Roughly 25% of the sample is taken by the ten largest. Sequencing was done on a sample of PBMCs. The receptor set was obtained from a man in his fifties or sixties with colorectal cancer.

The chain combines TRBV6-2 or TRBV6-3 with TRBJ2-5, with TRBD2 matching over 16 bases. Trimming removed 2 bases from V and 3 bases from J; junction bases left unmatched: 15. Germline V lookup: CDR1 MNHEY, CDR2 SVGEGT. The CDR3 spans 21 residues. The CDR3 sequence is CASSYRGTSGGATGGEETQYF. The CDR3 DNA reads as TGTGCCAGCAGTTACAGAGGGACTAGCGGGGGGGCAACCGGCGGGGAAGAGACCCAGTACTTC.

The chain carries TRBV4-3 and TRBJ2-1; 9 nucleotides agree with TRBD2. Germline-derived CDR1 and CDR2 are LGHNA and YSLEER. The V segment lost 0 bases and the J segment 9 bases; nucleotides outside the gene matches: 6. The CDR3 is 15 residues long. CDR3 in DNA: TGCGCCAGCAGCCAAGATGGGCGGGGGGGCACTGAGCAGTTCTTC. This sequence encodes CASSQDGRGGTEQFF.

The J gene is TRBJ2-7, the V gene TRBV10-3; tentatively, D is TRBD2 (6 bases). V was cut by 8 bases and J by 6 bases, with 8 bases left in between. CDR1 is ENHRY and CDR2 is SYGVKD in the germline V gene. There are 10 residues in the CDR3. As DNA, the CDR3 is TGTGCCATCGGAGGGGTCGAGCAGTACTTC. Amino acids: CAIGGVEQYF.

The J gene is TRBJ1-6, the V gene TRBV5-1; no reliable D call. The germline V gene has CDR1 SGHRS and CDR2 YFSETQ. Trimming shortened V by 4 bases and J by 10 bases, and 21 bases separated the two germline ends. The CDR3 loop spans 16 amino acids. The CDR3 reads CASSPRPRDAESPLHF. DNA of the CDR3: TGCGCCAGCAGCCCCCGGCCGAGGGATGCGGAATCACCCCTCCACTTT.

V gene TRBV7-6 combines with J gene TRBJ2-1; D is possibly TRBD1 (6 bases). Germline CDR1 SGHVS, CDR2 FNYEAQ. V shed 3 bases and J shed 9 bases, with 18 bases lying between them. The length of the CDR3 is 15 residues. The CDR3 region is CASSLMSGARTEQFF. CDR3 nucleotide sequence: TGTGCCAGCAGCTTGATGTCAGGGGCTCGTACTGAGCAGTTCTTC.

This chain joins TRBV30 and TRBJ1-1; D possibly corresponds to TRBD1 (5 bases). Trimming cost V 4 bases and J 0 bases, with 12 bases left between them. Germline loops: CDR1 GTSNPN, CDR2 SVGIG (reference sequence). The CDR3 spans 14 residues. This chain's CDR3 is CAWTPGRMNTEAFF. The DNA for the CDR3 is TGTGCCTGGACTCCGGGACGTATGAACACTGAAGCTTTCTTT.

The chain is built from TRBV7-2 and TRBJ1-1, with D possibly TRBD1 on 5 matching bases. From germline, CDR1 is SGHTA and CDR2 FQGNSA. The CDR3 covers 14 residues. Trimming stripped 4 bases from V and 0 bases from J, with 9 bases between. The CDR3, as DNA: TGTGCCAGCAGCTGGGGAGGGGTGAACACTGAAGCTTTCTTT. Translated, it gives CASSWGGVNTEAFF.

The rearrangement joins TRBV4-1 to TRBJ2-1, with no clear D. The CDR3 has 13 amino acids. V was trimmed by 0 bases and J by 7 bases, leaving 7 bases between them. The V gene's germline CDR1 is MGHRA and CDR2 YSYEKL. CDR3: CASSQDLSNEQFF. As DNA, the CDR3 is TGCGCCAGCAGCCAAGATCTGTCGAATGAGCAGTTCTTC.

This chain connects TRBV24-1 to TRBJ2-2, with D perhaps given as TRBD1 or TRBD2 (6 bases each). Trimming left V 9 bases short and J 5 bases short, with 12 bases between. CDR1 is KGHDR and CDR2 is SFDVKD in the germline V gene. The CDR3 extends over 13 amino acids. In DNA form, the CDR3 reads TGTGCCACCCGGGGGCAGGAGACCGGGGAGCTGTTTTTT. It codes for CATRGQETGELFF.

This chain connects TRBV10-3 to TRBJ1-5; 8 nucleotides match TRBD1. V lost 6 bases, J lost 6 bases, and 7 bases stayed unmatched. Germline CDR1 and CDR2: ENHRY and SYGVKD. This CDR3 is built from 14 residues. The CDR3 DNA reads TGTGCCATCAGCCCCGGACAGGGCGGTCAGCCCCAGCATTTT. Residues: CAISPGQGGQPQHF.

This chain links TRBV27 with TRBJ2-6, with no clear D. V was shortened by 6 bases and J by 6 bases, with 21 bases between the two germline ends. CDR3 length equals 17 residues. Germline CDR1 MNHEY, CDR2 SMNVEV (reference sequence). In DNA form, the CDR3 reads TGTGCCAGCAGCCCACGCCTGCGACTGGCGGCGGCCAACGTCCTGACTTTC. Translating it yields CASSPRLRLAAANVLTF. The entire variable domain, with the rest obtained from reference TRBV27 and TRBJ2-6, is as follows: EAQVTQNPRYLITVTGKKLTVTCSQNMNHEYMSWYRQDPGLGLRQIYYSMNVEVTDKGDVPEGYKVSRKEKRNFPLILESPSPNQTSLYFCASSPRLRLAAANVLTFGAGSRLTVL.

The gene calls are TRBV5-4 and TRBJ2-1; 7 nucleotides match TRBD2. Unmatched junction bases numbered 7, after V lost 2 bases and J lost 2 bases. The CDR3 is made up of 16 amino acids. Germline V gene data show CDR1 as SGHNT and CDR2 as YYREEE (reference sequence). CDR3 sequence: CASSFSAAGTYNEQFF. In DNA form, the CDR3 reads TGTGCCAGCAGCTTTAGTGCAGCGGGGACCTACAATGAGCAGTTCTTC.

The V gene is TRBV19, the J gene TRBJ1-2; TRBD1 matches at 9 bases. V lost 5 bases, J lost 4 bases, and 5 bases stayed unmatched. Germline loops: CDR1 LNHDA, CDR2 SQIVND (reference sequence). There are 14 residues in the CDR3. The DNA of the CDR3 is TGTGCCAGTAGTCCGGGGACAGGGTCCTATGGCTACACCTTC. Its translation is CASSPGTGSYGYTF.

This clone was detected a few times. The J gene is TRBJ2-7, the V gene TRBV3-1 (or the pseudogene TRBV3-2); either TRBD1 or TRBD2 may supply D (6 bases each). V shed 4 bases and J shed 2 bases, with 12 bases lying between them. This CDR3 comprises 14 residues. Germline V gene data show CDR1 as LGHDT and CDR2 as YNNKEL (reference sequence). The CDR3 region has the DNA TGTGCCAGCAGCCGGTTCGGGGGCGCCTACGAGCAGTACTTC. Translating gives CASSRFGGAYEQYF.

The V call is TRBV5-1, the J call TRBJ1-1; 10 bases are shared with TRBD1. Germline values: CDR1 SGHRS, CDR2 YFSETQ. The V segment lost 3 bases and the J segment 7 bases; nucleotides outside the gene matches: 3. CDR3 size: 13 residues. The CDR3 is CASSYGTGVEAFF. The CDR3 DNA is TGCGCCAGCAGCTACGGGACAGGGGTTGAAGCTTTCTTT.

V is TRBV3-1 (or the pseudogene TRBV3-2) and J is TRBJ2-3; 10 positions agree with TRBD2. Germline lookup yields CDR1 LGHDT and CDR2 YNNKEL (reference sequence). The J segment lost 4 bases and the V segment lost 4 bases, leaving 5 bases of the junction unmatched. The CDR3 has 15 residues. The CDR3 loop reads CASSRALAGSDTQYF. DNA of the CDR3: TGTGCCAGCAGCCGGGCACTAGCGGGGTCAGATACGCAGTATTTT.

The V call is TRBV7-8, the J call TRBJ1-1, with TRBD1 as a possible D gene (5 bases). CDR1 and CDR2 from the germline V gene are SGHVS and FQNEAQ. This CDR3 has 17 amino acids. V was cut by 6 bases and J by 0 bases, with 20 bases left in between. CDR3 bases: TGTGCCAGCAGGGATCCCCCGGGACGGATAATGAACACTGAAGCTTTCTTT. Amino acid sequence: CASRDPPGRIMNTEAFF. The full variable domain, its missing parts supplied by reference TRBV7-8 and TRBJ1-1, is GAGVSQSPRYKVAKRGQDVALRCDPISGHVSLFWYQQALGQGPEFLTYFQNEAQLDKSGLPSDRFFAERPEGSVSTLKIQRTQQEDSAVYLCASRDPPGRIMNTEAFFGQGTRLTVV.

Of note for this clone: Other DNA sequences in the same sample also yield this CDR3. This chain uses TRBV5-1 with TRBJ2-7; TRBD1 matches at 7 bases. The CDR3 covers 13 residues. The junction had 3 bases not matched to a gene; V was cut back by 0 bases and J by 6 bases. Per the germline V gene, CDR1 is SGHRS and CDR2 is YFSETQ. The CDR3 reads CASSLGTGGEQYV. CDR3 in DNA: TGCGCCAGCAGCTTGGGGACAGGTGGCGAGCAGTACGTC.

The V gene is TRBV6-6, the J gene TRBJ2-2; the D gene is possibly TRBD1 (6 bases). Per the germline V gene, CDR1 is MNHNY and CDR2 is SVGAGI (reference sequence). The CDR3 has 15 residues. Trimming cost V 4 bases and J 2 bases, with 11 bases left between them. Written as DNA, the CDR3 is TGTGCCAGCAGTTTAGGACAGATTAACACCGGGGAGCTGTTTTTT. Translated: CASSLGQINTGELFF.

This clone was seen only once. This chain uses TRBV7-8 with TRBJ1-2; 7 nucleotides agree with TRBD1. The CDR3 is 14 residues long. J lost 5 bases, V lost 1 base, and 4 bases had no gene match. Germline V gene data show CDR1 as SGHVS and CDR2 as FQNEAQ. In DNA form, the CDR3 reads TGTGCCAGCAGCTTAGATGGGACAGTTTATGGCTACACCTTC. Translated: CASSLDGTVYGYTF. Full variable domain (missing parts from reference TRBV7-8 and TRBJ1-2): GAGVSQSPRYKVAKRGQDVALRCDPISGHVSLFWYQQALGQGPEFLTYFQNEAQLDKSGLPSDRFFAERPEGSVSTLKIQRTQQEDSAVYLCASSLDGTVYGYTFGSGTRLTVV.

Relative to its sample, this clone is medium-sized (0.01 to 0.1%). The V and J genes are TRBV10-1 and TRBJ1-4; D call uncertain. This CDR3 has 12 amino acids. Germline values: CDR1 WNHNN, CDR2 SYGVQD (reference sequence). Trimming pared 5 bases from V and 3 bases from J, leaving 4 bases between. In DNA, the CDR3 is TGCGCCAGCAGTTCAGCTAATGAAAAACTGTTTTTT. Its translation is CASSSANEKLFF.